The 22 T cell receptor beta chains reported below all come from one sample, sequenced in a study of blood T cell repertoires in COVID-19. Sequencing was performed with immunoSEQ multiplex PCR; in TCRdb, only in-frame clones are kept and a portion is missing. This repertoire shows around 260,000 clones, about 80% found once; its top ten account for 9.4%. Sequences were obtained from peripheral blood. The receptors shown here come from a woman aged 50 to 60 who had recovered from COVID-19.

This clone appeared a single time. This rearrangement joins TRBV5-6 to TRBJ2-7; 8 nucleotides match TRBD1. Germline CDR1 reads SGHDT; CDR2 reads YYEEEE. The CDR3 contains 15 residues. The junction had 3 bases not matched to a gene; V was cut back by 0 bases and J by 1 base. The CDR3 region has the DNA TGTGCCAGCAGCTTGGTGGACAGGGCTTCCTACGAGCAGTACTTC. It codes for CASSLVDRASYEQYF.

J is TRBJ1-6 and V is TRBV23-1, with 8 bases fitting TRBD1. TRBV23-1 counts as an open reading frame of uncertain function. This CDR3 is 18 amino acids long. V gave up 9 bases and J gave up 0 bases; unmatched junction bases: 13. CDR3 nucleotide sequence: TGCGCCAGTAAGGGGGCAGGGGGCCTCACCTCCTATAATTCACCCCTCCACTTT. It is translated as CASKGAGGLTSYNSPLHF.

The chain has TRBV6-4 and TRBJ2-1, with unresolved D. Trimming removed 7 bases at V and 3 bases at J, with 19 bases between. Germline assignment: CDR1 MRHNA and CDR2 SNTAGT. This CDR3 spans 16 amino acids. The CDR3 reads CASKKSLEVGYNEQFF. CDR3 in DNA: TGTGCCAGCAAAAAGTCTCTAGAAGTGGGCTACAATGAGCAGTTCTTC.

The chain is built from TRBV7-9 and TRBJ1-2; TRBD1 agrees at 8 bases. Trimming cost V 5 bases and J 4 bases; bases outside gene matches: 9. Germline V CDR1 and CDR2: SEHNR, FQNEAQ (reference sequence). CDR3 size: 15 residues. The CDR3 DNA is TGTGCCAGCAGCCTACAGGGGGAAATGGCCTATGGCTACACCTTC. Amino acid sequence: CASSLQGEMAYGYTF.

The chain is built from TRBV27 and TRBJ2-7; D unresolved. CDR1 is MNHEY and CDR2 is SMNVEV in the germline V gene (reference sequence). The CDR3 length is 13 residues. Trimming took 5 bases from V and 4 from J, leaving 12 bases between them. CDR3 DNA: TGTGCCAGCAGTCTCGTCCCTCTTTACGAGCAGTACTTC. Encoded protein: CASSLVPLYEQYF.

V is TRBV18 and J is TRBJ2-7; 7 bases agree with TRBD2. J lost 7 bases, V lost 4 bases, and 7 bases had no gene match. CDR3 length equals 13 residues. The V gene's germline CDR1 is KGHSH and CDR2 LQKENI. CDR3 amino acids: CASSHGLEGEQYF. CDR3 coding DNA: TGTGCCAGCTCACACGGACTAGAGGGTGAGCAGTACTTC.

V is TRBV6-2 or TRBV6-3 and J is TRBJ2-5, with D possibly TRBD2 on 6 matching bases. The CDR3 is 15 amino acids. The V gene lost 6 bases and the J gene lost 3 bases, with 17 bases spanning the gap. The germline V gene has CDR1 MNHEY and CDR2 SVGEGT. CDR3 in DNA: TGTGCCAGCAGCCTATTACCGGGACTGAAAGAGACCCAGTACTTC. This sequence encodes CASSLLPGLKETQYF.

This clone was counted only a few times. The CDR3 DNA sequence: TGTGCCAGCAGTTCGGGGGTTATGGGGAATCAGCCCCAGCATTTT. Its protein is CASSSGVMGNQPQHF. The chain carries TRBV27 and TRBJ1-5; D might be TRBD1 (5 bases). The germline CDR1 and CDR2 sequences are MNHEY and SMNVEV (reference sequence). V was cut by 4 bases and J by 4 bases, with 14 bases left in between. The CDR3 has 15 residues.

V and J are TRBV10-2 and TRBJ2-7; a possible D gene is TRBD2 (6 bases). The CDR3 is 13 residues long. In germline, CDR1 is WSHSY, CDR2 SAAADI. The germline V and J ends were trimmed by 7 bases and 0 bases, with 10 bases remaining between them. CDR3 in amino acids: CASTAGSSYEQYF. CDR3 bases: TGCGCCAGCACTGCGGGGAGCTCCTACGAGCAGTACTTC.

This clone turned up a few times. The chain combines TRBV19 with TRBJ2-1, with D tentatively TRBD1 (6 bases). Germline-derived CDR1 and CDR2 are LNHDA and SQIVND (reference sequence). Trimming removed 10 bases from V and 5 bases from J, with 15 bases in between. CDR3 length equals 13 residues. The CDR3 is CAIGTPINNEQFF. The CDR3 DNA reads as TGTGCCATCGGGACACCCATTAACAATGAGCAGTTCTTC.

The chain carries TRBV5-5 and TRBJ2-7; 7 nucleotides agree with TRBD2. The CDR3 sequence is 18 residues long. Per the germline V gene, CDR1 is SGHKS and CDR2 is YYEKEE (reference sequence). The V gene end was trimmed by 0 bases and the J gene end by 3 bases; junction bases not matched to a gene: 15. CDR3 sequence (DNA): TGTGCCAGCAGCTTGGATTTGCGGCGGGTAGCGGGCCACTACGAGCAGTACTTC. Amino acids: CASSLDLRRVAGHYEQYF.

This chain uses TRBV6-2 or TRBV6-3 with TRBJ2-1; 9 bases line up with TRBD1. V shed 4 bases, J shed 1 base, and the junction held 5 bases outside the gene matches. Germline V gene sequence: CDR1 MNHEY, CDR2 SVGEGT. This CDR3 comprises 16 residues. In DNA form, the CDR3 reads TGTGCCAGCAGTTCACAGGGGGCGATTTCCTACAATGAGCAGTTCTTC. Translation: CASSSQGAISYNEQFF.

With respect to this clone: A junction boundary mismatches the germline segment, possibly from a read error. The chain uses TRBV30 and TRBJ1-4, with a possible D match to TRBD1 (6 bases). Germline CDR1 reads GTSNPN; CDR2 reads SVGIG (reference sequence). The CDR3 length is 12 residues. CDR3 amino acids: CAWKGDLEKLFF. DNA for the CDR3: TGTGCTTGGAAGGGGGATTTGGAAAAACTGTTTTTT.

This clone was counted once. The V gene is TRBV30, the J gene TRBJ2-7, with D maybe TRBD1 (6 bases). The CDR3 is 14 residues long. The V and J ends lost 2 bases and 3 bases respectively, with 14 bases between them. Germline CDR1 GTSNPN, CDR2 SVGIG (reference sequence). CDR3 sequence reads: CAWSYSQGNYEQYF. CDR3 sequence (DNA): TGTGCCTGGAGTTATAGTCAGGGGAACTACGAGCAGTACTTC.

This chain joins TRBV7-3 and TRBJ1-1; possibly TRBD1 for D (6 bases). V gave up 3 bases and J gave up 0 bases, with 14 bases separating them. There are 16 residues in the CDR3. Germline V lookup: CDR1 SGHTA, CDR2 FQGTGA. The CDR3 bases are TGTGCCAGCAGCTTGAACAGGGTCGGGATGAACACTGAAGCTTTCTTT. Its protein product is CASSLNRVGMNTEAFF.

This sequence joins TRBV27 and TRBJ2-1; a weak D match, TRBD2 (6 bases). Germline V CDR1 and CDR2: MNHEY, SMNVEV (reference sequence). The CDR3 length is 14 residues. Trimming cost V 3 bases and J 7 bases, with 13 bases left between them. In nucleotides, the CDR3 is TGTGCCAGCAGTTTGTCGCTTCGGGGGAATGAGCAGTTCTTC. This translates into CASSLSLRGNEQFF.

This clone was found a few times. The V call is TRBV5-6, the J call TRBJ2-1; 9 bases match TRBD2. V shed 1 base and J 0 bases; nucleotides not matched to a gene: 2. Germline lookup yields CDR1 SGHDT and CDR2 YYEEEE. The CDR3 is 16 residues long. CDR3 bases: TGTGCCAGCAGCTTGACTAGCGGGCTCTCCTACAATGAGCAGTTCTTC. Its translation is CASSLTSGLSYNEQFF.

The chain is built from TRBV7-2 and TRBJ2-2; D gene ambiguous. The CDR3 length is 14 residues. Germline CDR1 is SGHTA and CDR2 is FQGNSA. With 1 base removed from V and 3 bases from J, the gap between germline ends came to 6 bases. The CDR3 loop reads CASSLVVDTGELFF. CDR3 nucleotide sequence: TGTGCCAGCAGCTTAGTAGTCGACACCGGGGAGCTGTTTTTT. The complete variable domain, with remaining parts taken from reference TRBV7-2 and TRBJ2-2, reads GAGVSQSPSNKVTEKGKDVELRCDPISGHTALYWYRQSLGQGLEFLIYFQGNSAPDKSGLPSDRFSAERTGGSVSTLTIQRTQQEDSAVYLCASSLVVDTGELFFGEGSRLTVL.

The chain uses TRBV28 and TRBJ2-3, with 10 bases lining up with TRBD2. Germline V gives CDR1 MDHEN, CDR2 SYDVKM. This CDR3 region has 15 residues. After removal of 6 bases from V and 3 bases from J, the junction contained 6 bases not matched to a gene. CDR3 bases: TGTGCCAGCAGGAAGACTAGCGGGCTTACAGATACGCAGTATTTT. This codes for CASRKTSGLTDTQYF. The entire variable domain, with the rest obtained from reference TRBV28 and TRBJ2-3, is as follows: DVKVTQSSRYLVKRTGEKVFLECVQDMDHENMFWYRQDPGLGLRLIYFSYDVKMKEKGDIPEGYSVSREKKERFSLILESASTNQTSMYLCASRKTSGLTDTQYFGPGTRLTVL.

J is TRBJ1-2 and V is TRBV28, with a possible D match to TRBD1 (5 bases). V lost 5 bases to trimming and J lost 1 base, with 11 bases between them. The CDR3 is made up of 14 amino acids. CDR1 and CDR2 from the germline V gene are MDHEN and SYDVKM. CDR3 nucleotide sequence: TGTGCCAGCAGTGGTTTCGGGGGTAACTATGGCTACACCTTC. Protein sequence: CASSGFGGNYGYTF.

This clone was detected only a few times. The chain couples TRBV6-1 to TRBJ1-2; D is perhaps TRBD1 (5 bases). CDR3 size: 13 residues. Trimming left V 2 bases short and J 7 bases short, with 11 bases between. Germline CDR1 and CDR2: MNHNS and SASEGT. The CDR3 DNA sequence: TGTGCCAGCAGTGAAAAGGGGTGGACTGGCTACACCTTC. It yields the protein CASSEKGWTGYTF.

This clone was detected once. This sequence joins TRBV4-3 and TRBJ2-5, with 8 bases identical to TRBD1. V lost 4 bases, J lost 1 base, and 5 bases stayed unmatched. Per germline, CDR1 LGHNA and CDR2 YSLEER. The CDR3 covers 15 residues. CDR3 in DNA: TGCGCCAGCAGCCGAGAGGACAGGGCCCAAGAGACCCAGTACTTC. Its translation: CASSREDRAQETQYF.